One sample yielded the 19 T cell receptor beta chains listed below, sequenced in a study of cytomegalovirus exposure and HLA in healthy donors. The study ran its PCR with 60 Vbeta and 13 Jbeta primers. Measured with immunoSEQ multiplex PCR; TCRdb has only the in-frame clones, and not every one. Across approximately 190,000 clones, the top ten clones capture 0.65% to 0.75% of the sample. Sequences were obtained from PBMCs. The receptors stem from a boy aged 5-17 years in good health and CMV-seronegative.

The chain carries TRBV30 and TRBJ2-3; no reliable D call. CDR3 length equals 12 residues. V lost 3 bases and J lost 4, with 8 bases in between. Germline V gives CDR1 GTSNPN, CDR2 SVGIG (reference sequence). Written as DNA, the CDR3 is TGTGCCTGGAGCGCAGGATCAGATACGCAGTATTTT. Translating gives CAWSAGSDTQYF.

The chain couples TRBV5-1 to TRBJ1-2; D is possibly TRBD1 (5 bases). The V end lost 0 bases, the J end lost 4 bases, and 16 bases lay between the germline ends. The CDR3 totals 16 residues. Germline-derived CDR1 and CDR2 are SGHRS and YFSETQ. CDR3 coding DNA: TGCGCCAGCAGCTTGGAGGGACTCCCCCGGAGCTATGGCTACACCTTC. It yields the protein CASSLEGLPRSYGYTF.

The chain has TRBV5-1 and TRBJ2-1; TRBD2 aligns across 11 bases. V lost 2 bases to trimming and J lost 5 bases; unmatched junction nucleotides: 9. Germline CDR1 SGHRS, CDR2 YFSETQ. The CDR3 has 17 amino acids. Here the CDR3 DNA reads TGCGCCAGCAGCTTCTTTCCGGCACTAGCGGGAGACAATGAGCAGTTCTTC. It specifies CASSFFPALAGDNEQFF.

The rearrangement links TRBV7-9 to TRBJ1-5; D is undetermined. The germline V and J ends were trimmed by 0 bases and 3 bases, with 12 bases remaining between them. The CDR3 length is 16 residues. In germline, CDR1 is SEHNR, CDR2 FQNEAQ (reference sequence). The CDR3 DNA is TGTGCCAGCAGCTTAGCGCGCGGGAGGTTCAATCAGCCCCAGCATTTT. Translation: CASSLARGRFNQPQHF.

The chain employs TRBV19 and TRBJ2-1, with 8 bases fitting TRBD1. V dropped 6 bases and J dropped 5; count of bases not matched to a gene: 6. CDR1 is LNHDA, CDR2 SQIVND, per germline (reference sequence). The CDR3 totals 14 residues. In DNA, the CDR3 is TGTGCCAGTAGCGCTCGGACAGGGAACAATGAGCAGTTCTTC. This gives the protein CASSARTGNNEQFF.

CDR3 sequence (DNA): TGCAGTGCGCTCCCGGGGGATACGCAGTATTTT. Protein product: CSALPGDTQYF. The chain is built from TRBV20-1 and TRBJ2-3; a weak D match, TRBD2 (5 bases). The CDR3 has 11 amino acids. The ends were cut back, 6 bases at V and 6 bases at J, with 10 bases in the middle. Germline CDR1 reads DFQATT; CDR2 reads SNEGSKA (reference sequence).

This chain uses TRBV6-6 with TRBJ2-5, with 7 positions matching TRBD1. With V trimmed by 3 bases and J by 4 bases, 5 bases remained unmatched. Per the germline V gene, CDR1 is MNHNY and CDR2 is SVGAGI (reference sequence). This CDR3 has 14 amino acids. This chain's CDR3 is CASSYGTVRETQYF. For the CDR3, the DNA is TGTGCCAGCAGTTATGGGACAGTGAGAGAGACCCAGTACTTC.

This CDR3 is CASSDRGDGYTF. In nucleotides, the CDR3 is TGTGCCAGCAGCGACAGGGGCGATGGCTACACCTTC. This chain uses TRBV6-6 with TRBJ1-2; 8 nucleotides align to TRBD1. The germline CDR1 and CDR2 sequences are MNHNY and SVGAGI (reference sequence). The CDR3 sequence is 12 residues long. Trimming cost V 6 bases and J 6 bases; bases outside gene matches: 3.

V gene TRBV7-3 combines with J gene TRBJ2-1, with TRBD2 matching 8 bases. Germline values: CDR1 SGHTA, CDR2 FQGTGA. After removal of 5 bases from V and 8 bases from J, the junction contained 8 bases not matched to a gene. This CDR3 has 14 amino acids. The CDR3 protein is CASSLRSGEDEQFF. The CDR3 coding sequence is TGTGCCAGCAGCCTCCGTAGCGGGGAGGATGAGCAGTTCTTC.

The rearrangement uses TRBV7-3 and TRBJ1-1; D perhaps matches TRBD1 (5 bases). This CDR3 spans 14 amino acids. Trimming took 0 bases from V and 7 from J, leaving 12 bases between them. Germline CDR1 and CDR2: SGHTA and FQGTGA. CDR3 nucleotide sequence: TGTGCCAGCAGCTTAACCGGGGGGGGATATGAAGCTTTCTTT. Its translation: CASSLTGGGYEAFF.

The genes are TRBV5-1 and TRBJ2-7; D remains ambiguous. The CDR3 totals 14 residues. Per the germline V gene, CDR1 is SGHRS and CDR2 is YFSETQ. The ends were cut back, 0 bases at V and 2 bases at J, with 9 bases in the middle. The CDR3 protein is CASSLAGNAYEQYF. DNA for the CDR3: TGCGCCAGCAGCTTGGCCGGTAATGCCTACGAGCAGTACTTC.

This rearrangement joins TRBV5-1 to TRBJ1-4; tentative D call: TRBD1 (6 bases). CDR3 length equals 14 residues. CDR1 is SGHRS and CDR2 is YFSETQ in the germline V gene. V gave up 1 base and J gave up 8 bases, with 12 bases separating them. The CDR3: CASSLPGAGEKLFF. CDR3 DNA: TGCGCCAGCAGCTTGCCAGGGGCAGGGGAAAAACTGTTTTTT.

The chain uses TRBV6-5 and TRBJ1-5; D gene unclear. The CDR3 is 14 amino acids. Trimming left V 8 bases short and J 1 base short, with 12 bases between. Germline CDR1 MNHEY, CDR2 SVGAGI. CDR3 loop: CASALGRSNQPQHF. For the CDR3, the DNA is TGTGCCAGCGCATTAGGGAGGAGCAATCAGCCCCAGCATTTT.

The genes are TRBV13 and TRBJ2-7, with a tentative D call TRBD2 (5 bases). Trimming shortened V by 0 bases and J by 3 bases, and 15 bases separated the two germline ends. This CDR3 spans 16 amino acids. Germline CDR1 and CDR2: PRHDT and FYEKMQ (reference sequence). The CDR3 sequence is CASSLGRRGNYYEQYF. The CDR3 nucleotides are TGTGCCAGCAGCTTAGGACGGAGAGGGAACTACTACGAGCAGTACTTC.

This sequence joins TRBV4-3 and TRBJ1-1; D unresolved. The CDR3 length is 14 residues. V gave up 0 bases and J gave up 12 bases, with 17 bases separating them. CDR1 is LGHNA and CDR2 is YSLEER in the germline V gene. The CDR3 is CASSQDWADWDPFF. CDR3 in DNA: TGCGCCAGCAGCCAAGACTGGGCGGACTGGGATCCTTTCTTT.

The rearrangement uses TRBV6-5 and TRBJ1-2, with TRBD1 matching over 7 bases. J was trimmed by 4 bases and V by 6 bases; bases with no gene match: 11. Per germline, CDR1 MNHEY and CDR2 SVGAGI. The CDR3 loop spans 15 amino acids. The CDR3 region is CASSPGTEDLYGYTF. For the CDR3, the DNA is TGTGCCAGCAGCCCAGGGACAGAGGATCTCTATGGCTACACCTTC.

V is TRBV5-4 and J is TRBJ1-2; TRBD1 aligns across 9 bases. CDR3 size: 14 residues. Looked up from germline, CDR1 is SGHNT and CDR2 is YYREEE (reference sequence). The J segment lost 1 base and the V segment lost 4 bases, leaving 2 bases of the junction unmatched. CDR3 protein: CASSRTGDNYGYTF. The DNA for the CDR3 is TGTGCCAGCAGCCGGACAGGGGATAACTATGGCTACACCTTC.

The chain employs TRBV6-5 and TRBJ1-1; TRBD1 matches at 8 bases. The CDR3 runs to 14 residues. The junction had 3 bases not matched to a gene; V was cut back by 5 bases and J by 1 base. Looked up from germline, CDR1 is MNHEY and CDR2 is SVGAGI. The DNA for the CDR3 is TGTGCCAGCAGTACGGACAGGGCGAACACTGAAGCTTTCTTT. Its protein is CASSTDRANTEAFF.

This chain connects TRBV28 to TRBJ1-2; no firm D call. The CDR3 sequence is 12 residues long. The germline CDR1 and CDR2 sequences are MDHEN and SYDVKM. With 7 bases removed from V and 5 bases from J, the gap between germline ends came to 11 bases. CDR3 bases: TGTGCCAGCACACAGTCGGTTTATGGCTACACCTTC. Encoded protein: CASTQSVYGYTF.